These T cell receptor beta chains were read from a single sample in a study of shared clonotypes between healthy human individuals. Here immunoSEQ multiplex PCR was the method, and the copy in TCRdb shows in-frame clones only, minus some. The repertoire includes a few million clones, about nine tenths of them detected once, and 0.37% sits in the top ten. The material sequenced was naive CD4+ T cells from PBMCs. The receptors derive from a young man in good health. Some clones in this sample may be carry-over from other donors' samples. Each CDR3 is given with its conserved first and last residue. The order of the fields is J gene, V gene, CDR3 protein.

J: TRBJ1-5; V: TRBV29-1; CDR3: CSVVGTGINQPQHF
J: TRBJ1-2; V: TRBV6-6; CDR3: CASSYSAEFYTF
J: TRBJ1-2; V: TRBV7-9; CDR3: CASSLTGQGNYGYTF
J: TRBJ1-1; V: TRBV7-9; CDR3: CASSPSLLTEAFF
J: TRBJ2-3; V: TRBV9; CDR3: CASSVAGSTDTQYF
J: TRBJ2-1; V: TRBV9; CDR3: CASSRGTSGPSSYNEQFF
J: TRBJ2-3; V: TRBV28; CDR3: CASGGHSTDTQYF
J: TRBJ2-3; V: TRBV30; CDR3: CAWSEQLTLTDTQYF
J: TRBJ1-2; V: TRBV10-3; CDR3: CAISEQAGGLGYTF
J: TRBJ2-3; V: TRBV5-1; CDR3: CASSPGSSGTDTQYF
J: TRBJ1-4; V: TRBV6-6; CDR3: CASSYSSGGGEKLFF
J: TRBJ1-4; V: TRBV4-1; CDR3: CASSQDGTGYEKLFF
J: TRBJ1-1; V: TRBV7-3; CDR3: CASSSTGNTEAFF
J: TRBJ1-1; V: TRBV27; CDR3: CASSLYRGGNTEAFF
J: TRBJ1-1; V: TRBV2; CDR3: CASSVRRVPNTEAFF
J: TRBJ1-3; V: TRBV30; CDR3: CAWSYGGAGNTIYF
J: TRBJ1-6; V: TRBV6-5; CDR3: CASSYSGFSPLHF
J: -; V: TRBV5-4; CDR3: CASSLAGSYEQYF
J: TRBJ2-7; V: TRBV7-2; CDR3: CASSPRVIGEQYF
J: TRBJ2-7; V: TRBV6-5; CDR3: CASSYVFEGREQYF
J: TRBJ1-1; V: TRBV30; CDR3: CAWSATGNTEAFF
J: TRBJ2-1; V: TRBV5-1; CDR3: CASSLGVAGGSEQFF
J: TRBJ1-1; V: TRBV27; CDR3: CASSWNVRHRTEAFF
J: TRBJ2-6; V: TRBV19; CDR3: CASSIITGGRPGANVLTF
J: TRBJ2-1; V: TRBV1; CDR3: CTSSQDRGNVLDNEQFF
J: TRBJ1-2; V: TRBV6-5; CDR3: CASSQGNYGYTF
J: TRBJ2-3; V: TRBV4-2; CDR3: CASSHLLADGTDTQYF
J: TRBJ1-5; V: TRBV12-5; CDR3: CASAQDLINQPQHF
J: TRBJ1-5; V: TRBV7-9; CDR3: CASSRASGYNQPQHF
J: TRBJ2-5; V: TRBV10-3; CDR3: CAISESEIKETQYF
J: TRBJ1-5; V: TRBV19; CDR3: CASSPGTGRHQPQHF